The entry that follows covers one T cell receptor beta chain sequence. The primer mix had 60 Vbeta and 13 Jbeta primers. Profiled with immunoSEQ multiplex PCR; TCRdb holds only in-frame clones, not every one. This table has around 130,000 clones, around four fifths appearing once. Germline CDR1 reads SGHKS; CDR2 reads YYEKEE (reference sequence). The ends were cut back, 6 bases at V and 8 bases at J, with 17 bases in the middle. This CDR3 spans 14 amino acids. The sample originates from a study of cytomegalovirus exposure and HLA in healthy donors. The rearrangement joins TRBV5-5 to TRBJ1-4; no clear D gene. The sequenced sample consisted of PBMCs. This sequence was found in a young man in good health and CMV-seronegative. The CDR3 DNA reads TGTGCCAGCACCGCCCTGGCGGGTGGCGAAAAACTGTTTTTT. This encodes CASTALAGGEKLFF.